The clone carrying this T cell receptor (beta chain) has more than one count but fewer than ten. Its specificity is unknown. The CDR3 regions of TCR beta were amplified from RNA transcripts. HTBI primers drove first-round RT-PCR of the TCR CDR3. TCRdb used MiXCR to reprocess the multiplex PCR reads, holding one entry per CDR3 protein. The sample contains about 700,000 distinct CDR3 sequences, 14% of which appear only once. The sample belongs to a study of T cells in Graves' hyperthyroidism and ophthalmopathy. General study points: Most thyroid clonotypes that were expanded above 0.001 also turned up in blood.

The germline V gene encodes CDR1 SGHTA and CDR2 FQGNSA. V was clipped by 5 bases and J by 2 bases; unmatched bases: 11. CDR3 length: 19 residues. The genes are TRBV7-2 and TRBJ2-2; 13 nucleotides align to TRBD2. Sequences were obtained from blood. This TCR was sampled from a young woman with Graves' hyperthyroidism. CDR3 region: CASSPTSGRVRRNTGELFF. In nucleotides, the CDR3 is TGTGCCAGCAGCCCTACTAGCGGGAGGGTCCGGCGCAACACCGGGGAGCTGTTTTTT.